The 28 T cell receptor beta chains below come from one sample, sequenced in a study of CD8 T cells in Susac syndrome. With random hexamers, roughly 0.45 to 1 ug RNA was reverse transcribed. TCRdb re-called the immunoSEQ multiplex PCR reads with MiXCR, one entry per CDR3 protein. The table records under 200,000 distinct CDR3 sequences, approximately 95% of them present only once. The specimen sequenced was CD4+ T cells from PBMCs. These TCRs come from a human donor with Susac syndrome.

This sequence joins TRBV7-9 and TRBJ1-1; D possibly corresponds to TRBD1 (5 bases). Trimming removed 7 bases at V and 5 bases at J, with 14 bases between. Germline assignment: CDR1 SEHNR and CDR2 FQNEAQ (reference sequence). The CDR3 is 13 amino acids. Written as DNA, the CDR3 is TGTGCCAGCATCCCCTGGGGGATGACTGAAGCTTTCTTT. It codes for CASIPWGMTEAFF.

CDR3 nucleotides: TGTGCCAGCAGCCTCTCAGCGGGAGGGGCGTACCAAGAGACCCAGTACTTC. Its protein is CASSLSAGGAYQETQYF. The V call is TRBV28, the J call TRBJ2-5, with 10 positions matching TRBD2. After removal of 6 bases from V and 0 bases from J, the junction contained 10 bases not matched to a gene. There are 17 residues in the CDR3. Germline CDR1 reads MDHEN; CDR2 reads SYDVKM.

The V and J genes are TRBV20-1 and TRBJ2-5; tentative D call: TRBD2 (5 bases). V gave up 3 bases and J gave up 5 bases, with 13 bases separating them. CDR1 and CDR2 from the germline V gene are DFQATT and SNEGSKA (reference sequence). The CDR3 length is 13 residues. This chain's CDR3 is CSASGGPAETQYF. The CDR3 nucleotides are TGCAGTGCTAGCGGCGGGCCGGCGGAGACCCAGTACTTC.

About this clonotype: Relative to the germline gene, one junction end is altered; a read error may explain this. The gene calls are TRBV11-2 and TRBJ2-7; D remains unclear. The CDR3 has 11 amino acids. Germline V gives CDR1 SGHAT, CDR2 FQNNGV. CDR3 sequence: CASSPSDEQYF. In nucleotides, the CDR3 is TGTGCCAGCAGCCCCTCCGACGAGCAGTACTTC. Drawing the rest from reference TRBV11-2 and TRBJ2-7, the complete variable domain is EAGVAQSPRYKIIEKRQSVAFWCNPISGHATLYWYQQILGQGPKLLIQFQNNGVVDDSQLPKDRFSAERLKGVDSTLKIQPAKLEDSAVYLCASSPSDEQYFGPGTRLTVT.

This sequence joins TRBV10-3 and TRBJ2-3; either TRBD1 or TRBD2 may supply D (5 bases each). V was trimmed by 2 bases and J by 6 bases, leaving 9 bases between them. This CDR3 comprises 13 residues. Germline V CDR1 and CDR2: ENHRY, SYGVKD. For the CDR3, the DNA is TGTGCCATCAGTGAGGGGGACCGTGATACGCAGTATTTT. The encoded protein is CAISEGDRDTQYF.

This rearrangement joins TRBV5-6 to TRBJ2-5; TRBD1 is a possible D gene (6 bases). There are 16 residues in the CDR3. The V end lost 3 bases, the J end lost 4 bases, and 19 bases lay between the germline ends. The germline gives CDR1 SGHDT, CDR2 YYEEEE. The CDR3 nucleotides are TGTGCCAGCAGCTCCCCGGCACTGGGGGCCGGAGAGACCCAGTACTTC. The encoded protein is CASSSPALGAGETQYF.

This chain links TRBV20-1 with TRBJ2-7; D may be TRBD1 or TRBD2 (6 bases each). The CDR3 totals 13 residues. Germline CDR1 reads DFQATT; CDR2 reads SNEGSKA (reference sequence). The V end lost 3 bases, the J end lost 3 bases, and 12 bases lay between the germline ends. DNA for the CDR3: TGCAGTGCTAGTGGCGGGACATACTACGAGCAGTACTTC. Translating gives CSASGGTYYEQYF.

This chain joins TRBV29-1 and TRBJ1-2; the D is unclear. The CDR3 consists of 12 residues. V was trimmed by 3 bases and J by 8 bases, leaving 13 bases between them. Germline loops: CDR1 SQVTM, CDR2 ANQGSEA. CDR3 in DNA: TGCAGCGTTGATACACCGAGGCCGGGCTACACCTTC. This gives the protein CSVDTPRPGYTF.

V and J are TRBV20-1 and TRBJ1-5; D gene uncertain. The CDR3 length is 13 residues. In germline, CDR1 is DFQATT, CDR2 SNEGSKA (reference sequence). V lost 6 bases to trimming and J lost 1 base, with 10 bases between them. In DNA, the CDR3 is TGCAGTGCCAAAGTCGACAGCAATCAGCCCCAGCATTTT. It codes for CSAKVDSNQPQHF.

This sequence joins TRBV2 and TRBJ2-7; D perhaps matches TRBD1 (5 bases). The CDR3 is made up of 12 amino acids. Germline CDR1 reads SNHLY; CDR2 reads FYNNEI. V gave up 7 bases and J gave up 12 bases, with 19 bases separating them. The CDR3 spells CASKADSPTSYF. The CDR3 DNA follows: TGTGCCAGCAAGGCCGACAGTCCTACGTCGTACTTC.

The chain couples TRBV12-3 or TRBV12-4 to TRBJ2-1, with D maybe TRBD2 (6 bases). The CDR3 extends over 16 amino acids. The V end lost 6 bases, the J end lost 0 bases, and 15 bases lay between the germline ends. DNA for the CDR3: TGTGCCAGCAGCTCTGGGACTTTCAGCTCCTACAATGAGCAGTTCTTC. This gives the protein CASSSGTFSSYNEQFF.

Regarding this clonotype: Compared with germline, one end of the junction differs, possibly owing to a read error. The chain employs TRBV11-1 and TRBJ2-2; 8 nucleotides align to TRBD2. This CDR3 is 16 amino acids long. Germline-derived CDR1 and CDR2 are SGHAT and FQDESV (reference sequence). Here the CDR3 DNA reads TGTGCCAGCAGCCTAGCCTGGACTAGCAAGGCCGGGGAGCTGTTTTTT. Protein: CASSLAWTSKAGELFF.

The CDR3 DNA reads TGTGCCAGCAGCCCGCGACAGGATCCTACCAAAAACATTCAGTACTTC. It is translated as CASSPRQDPTKNIQYF. The V call is TRBV7-8, the J call TRBJ2-4, with D possibly TRBD1 on 6 matching bases. There are 16 residues in the CDR3. CDR1 SGHVS and CDR2 FQNEAQ come from the germline V gene. The germline V and J ends were trimmed by 5 bases and 2 bases, with 16 bases remaining between them. The variable domain in full, completed from reference TRBV7-8 and TRBJ2-4, reads GAGVSQSPRYKVAKRGQDVALRCDPISGHVSLFWYQQALGQGPEFLTYFQNEAQLDKSGLPSDRFFAERPEGSVSTLKIQRTQQEDSAVYLCASSPRQDPTKNIQYFGAGTRLSVL.

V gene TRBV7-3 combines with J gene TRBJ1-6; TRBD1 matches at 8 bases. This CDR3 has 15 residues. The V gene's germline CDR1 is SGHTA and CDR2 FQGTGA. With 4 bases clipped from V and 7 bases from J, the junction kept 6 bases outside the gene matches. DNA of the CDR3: TGTGCCAGCAGCTCCTCAGGGGGCCGGAATTCACCCCTCCACTTT. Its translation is CASSSSGGRNSPLHF.

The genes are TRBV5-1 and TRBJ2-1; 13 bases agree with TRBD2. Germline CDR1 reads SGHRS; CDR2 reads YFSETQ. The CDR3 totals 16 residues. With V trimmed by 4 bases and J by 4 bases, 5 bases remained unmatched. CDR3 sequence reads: CASSAGLAGAYNEQFF. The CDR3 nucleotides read TGCGCCAGCAGCGCTGGACTAGCGGGGGCTTACAATGAGCAGTTCTTC.

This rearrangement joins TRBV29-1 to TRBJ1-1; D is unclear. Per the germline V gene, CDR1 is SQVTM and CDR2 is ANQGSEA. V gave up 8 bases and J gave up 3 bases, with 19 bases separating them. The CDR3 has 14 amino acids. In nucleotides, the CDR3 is TGCAGCCTAAAAATCAACCCAACTTACACTGAAGCTTTCTTT. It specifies CSLKINPTYTEAFF.

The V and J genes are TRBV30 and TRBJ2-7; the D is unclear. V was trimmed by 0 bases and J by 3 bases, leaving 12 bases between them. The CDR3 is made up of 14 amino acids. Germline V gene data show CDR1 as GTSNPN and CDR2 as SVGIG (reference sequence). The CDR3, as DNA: TGTGCCTGGAGTGTAGGTGTCAGCTACTACGAGCAGTACTTC. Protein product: CAWSVGVSYYEQYF. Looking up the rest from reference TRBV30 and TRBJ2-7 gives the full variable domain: SQTIHQWPATLVQPVGSPLSLECTVEGTSNPNLYWYRQAAGRGLQLLFYSVGIGQISSEVPQNLSASRPQDRQFILSSKKLLLSDSGFYLCAWSVGVSYYEQYFGPGTRLTVT.

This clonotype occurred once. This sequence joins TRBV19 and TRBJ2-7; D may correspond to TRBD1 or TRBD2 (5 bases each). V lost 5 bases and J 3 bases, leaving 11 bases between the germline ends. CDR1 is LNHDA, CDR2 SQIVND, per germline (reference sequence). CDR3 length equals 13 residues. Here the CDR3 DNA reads TGTGCCAGTAGTGACCGGGACGGCTACGAGCAGTACGTC. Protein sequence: CASSDRDGYEQYV.

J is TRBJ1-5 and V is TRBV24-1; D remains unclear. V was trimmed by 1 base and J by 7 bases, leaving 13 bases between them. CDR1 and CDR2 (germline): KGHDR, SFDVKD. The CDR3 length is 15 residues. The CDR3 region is CATSDFRARGQPQHF. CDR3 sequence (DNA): TGTGCCACCAGTGATTTCCGGGCCCGGGGACAGCCCCAGCATTTT.

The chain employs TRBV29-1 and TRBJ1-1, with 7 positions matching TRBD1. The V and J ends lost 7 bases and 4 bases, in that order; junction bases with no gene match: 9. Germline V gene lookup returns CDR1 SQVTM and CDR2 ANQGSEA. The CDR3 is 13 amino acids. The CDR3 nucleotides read TGCAGCGCAGCGAGGGGGCGTGGCACTGAAGCTTTCTTT. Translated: CSAARGRGTEAFF.

CDR3 in DNA: TGCAGCGTCCAGGCGGGGAATGATCAGCCCCAGCATTTT. Translating gives CSVQAGNDQPQHF. This chain joins TRBV29-1 and TRBJ1-5; D gene uncertain. This CDR3 comprises 13 residues. Germline CDR1 reads SQVTM; CDR2 reads ANQGSEA. The ends were cut back, 6 bases at V and 5 bases at J, with 14 bases in the middle.

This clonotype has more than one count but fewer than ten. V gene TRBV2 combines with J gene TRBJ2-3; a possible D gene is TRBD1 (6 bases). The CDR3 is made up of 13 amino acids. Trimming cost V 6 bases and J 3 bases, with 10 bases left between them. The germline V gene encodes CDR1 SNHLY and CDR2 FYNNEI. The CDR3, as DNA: TGTGCCAGCAGGTGGGACACAACAGATACGCAGTATTTT. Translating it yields CASRWDTTDTQYF.

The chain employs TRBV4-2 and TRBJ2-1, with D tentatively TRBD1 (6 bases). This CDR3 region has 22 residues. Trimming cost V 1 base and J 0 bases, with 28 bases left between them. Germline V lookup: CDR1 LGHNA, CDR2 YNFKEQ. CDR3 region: CASSQATGPSSRYRSSYNEQFF. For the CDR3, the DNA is TGTGCCAGCAGCCAAGCTACAGGGCCCTCAAGCAGATATCGTAGCTCCTACAATGAGCAGTTCTTC.

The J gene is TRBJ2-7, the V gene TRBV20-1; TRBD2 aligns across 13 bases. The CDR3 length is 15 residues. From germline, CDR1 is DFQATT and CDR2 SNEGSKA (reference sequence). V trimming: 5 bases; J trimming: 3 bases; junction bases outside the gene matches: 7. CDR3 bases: TGCAGTGCTCGTCGCGGACTAGCGGGAGACTACGAGCAGTACTTC. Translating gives CSARRGLAGDYEQYF.

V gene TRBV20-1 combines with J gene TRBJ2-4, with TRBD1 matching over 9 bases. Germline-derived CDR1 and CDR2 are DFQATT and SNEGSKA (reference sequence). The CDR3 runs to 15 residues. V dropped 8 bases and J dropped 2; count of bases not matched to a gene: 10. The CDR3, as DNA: TGCAGTACTAACCCCGGGACAGGGCCCAAAAACATTCAGTACTTC. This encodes CSTNPGTGPKNIQYF.

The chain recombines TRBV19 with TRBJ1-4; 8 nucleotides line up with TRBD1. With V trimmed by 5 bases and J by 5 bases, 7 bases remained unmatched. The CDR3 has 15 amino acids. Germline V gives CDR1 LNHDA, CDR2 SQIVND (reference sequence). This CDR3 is CASSPKTGANEKLFF. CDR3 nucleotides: TGTGCCAGTAGTCCGAAGACAGGGGCGAATGAAAAACTGTTTTTT.

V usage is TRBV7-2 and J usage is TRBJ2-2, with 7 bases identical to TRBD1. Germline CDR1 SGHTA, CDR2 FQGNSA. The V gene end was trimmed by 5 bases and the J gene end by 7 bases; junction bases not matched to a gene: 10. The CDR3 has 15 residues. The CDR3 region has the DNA TGTGCCAGCAGCACCCGACAGGGTAGGGTCGGGGAGCTGTTTTTT. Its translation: CASSTRQGRVGELFF.

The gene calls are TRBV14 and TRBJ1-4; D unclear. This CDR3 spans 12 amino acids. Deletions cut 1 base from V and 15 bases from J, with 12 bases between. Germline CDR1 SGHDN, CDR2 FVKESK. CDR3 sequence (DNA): TGTGCCAGCAGCCAAGGTGCACGACAATTGTTTTTT. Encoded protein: CASSQGARQLFF.